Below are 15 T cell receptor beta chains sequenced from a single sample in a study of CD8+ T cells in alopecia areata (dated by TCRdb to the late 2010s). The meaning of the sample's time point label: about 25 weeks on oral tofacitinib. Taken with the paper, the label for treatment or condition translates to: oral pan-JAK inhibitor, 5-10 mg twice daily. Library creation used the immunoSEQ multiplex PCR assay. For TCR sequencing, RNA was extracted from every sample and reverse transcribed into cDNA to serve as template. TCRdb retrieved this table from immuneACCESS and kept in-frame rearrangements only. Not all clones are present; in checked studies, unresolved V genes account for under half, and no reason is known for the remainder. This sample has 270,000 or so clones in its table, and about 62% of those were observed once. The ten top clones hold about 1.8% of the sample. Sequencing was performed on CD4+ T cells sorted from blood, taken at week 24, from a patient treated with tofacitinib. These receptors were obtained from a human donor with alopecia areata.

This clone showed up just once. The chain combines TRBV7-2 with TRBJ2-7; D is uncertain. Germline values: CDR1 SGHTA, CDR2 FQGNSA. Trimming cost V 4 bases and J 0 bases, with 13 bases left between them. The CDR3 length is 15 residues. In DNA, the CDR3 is TGTGCCAGCAGCTACCGGCAGACGGGCTCCTACGAGCAGTACTTC. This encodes CASSYRQTGSYEQYF.

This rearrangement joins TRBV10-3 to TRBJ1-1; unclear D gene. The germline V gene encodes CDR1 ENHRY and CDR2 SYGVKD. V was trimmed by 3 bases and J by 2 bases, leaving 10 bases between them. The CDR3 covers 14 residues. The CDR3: CAISDRSLNTEAFF. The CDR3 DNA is TGTGCCATCAGTGACAGGTCCCTCAACACTGAAGCTTTCTTT.

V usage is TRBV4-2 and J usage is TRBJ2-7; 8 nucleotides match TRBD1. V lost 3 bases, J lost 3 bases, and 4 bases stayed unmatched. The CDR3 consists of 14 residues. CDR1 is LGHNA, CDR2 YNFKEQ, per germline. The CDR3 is CASSQGQEYYEQYF. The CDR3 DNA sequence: TGTGCCAGCAGCCAGGGACAGGAATACTACGAGCAGTACTTC.

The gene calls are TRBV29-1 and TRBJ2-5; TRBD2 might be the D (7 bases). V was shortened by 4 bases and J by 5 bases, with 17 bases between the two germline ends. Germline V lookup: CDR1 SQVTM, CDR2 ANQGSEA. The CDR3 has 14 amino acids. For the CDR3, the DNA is TGCAGCGTTGTCCTTATACAGGGAGGGGAGACCCAGTACTTC. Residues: CSVVLIQGGETQYF.

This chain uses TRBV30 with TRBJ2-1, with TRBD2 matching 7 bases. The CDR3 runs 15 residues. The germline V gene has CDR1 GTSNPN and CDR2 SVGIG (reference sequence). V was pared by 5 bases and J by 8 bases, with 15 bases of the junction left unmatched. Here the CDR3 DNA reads TGTGCCTGGGTACTGCGGGGGAGGGGCACGGATGAGCAGTTCTTC. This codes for CAWVLRGRGTDEQFF.

As DNA, the CDR3 is TGCGCCAGCAGCAGCCGACAGGGAGCGTCCTACGAGCAGTACTTC. Translation gives CASSSRQGASYEQYF. The rearrangement links TRBV5-1 to TRBJ2-7, with 7 positions matching TRBD1. Trimming at V came to 4 bases and at J to 1 base, leaving 8 bases not matched to a gene. CDR1 and CDR2 from the germline V gene are SGHRS and YFSETQ. The CDR3 consists of 15 residues. The full variable domain, completed using reference TRBV5-1 and TRBJ2-7, is KAGVTQTPRYLIKTRGQQVTLSCSPISGHRSVSWYQQTPGQGLQFLFEYFSETQRNKGNFPGRFSGRQFSNSRSEMNVSTLELGDSALYLCASSSRQGASYEQYFGPGTRLTVT.

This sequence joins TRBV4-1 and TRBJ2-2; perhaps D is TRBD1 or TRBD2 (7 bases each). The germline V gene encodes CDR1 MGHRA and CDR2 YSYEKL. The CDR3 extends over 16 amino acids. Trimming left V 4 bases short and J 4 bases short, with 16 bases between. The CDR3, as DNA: TGCGCCAGCAGCCCTGGGAGGGGGCGGTTCACCGGGGAGCTGTTTTTT. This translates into CASSPGRGRFTGELFF.

For the CDR3, the DNA is TGTGCCAGCTCACCTCTTGGAACGGGTGGCAATCAGCCCCAGCATTTT. This codes for CASSPLGTGGNQPQHF. This chain uses TRBV18 with TRBJ1-5; the D is unclear. The germline gives CDR1 KGHSH, CDR2 LQKENI. CDR3 size: 16 residues. Trimming pared 3 bases from V and 2 bases from J, leaving 14 bases between.

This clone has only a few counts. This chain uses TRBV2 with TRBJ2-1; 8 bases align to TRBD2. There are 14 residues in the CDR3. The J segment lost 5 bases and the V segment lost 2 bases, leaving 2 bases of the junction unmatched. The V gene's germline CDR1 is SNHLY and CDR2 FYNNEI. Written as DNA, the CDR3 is TGTGCCAGCAGTGAACTAGCGGGTAACAATGAGCAGTTCTTC. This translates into CASSELAGNNEQFF.

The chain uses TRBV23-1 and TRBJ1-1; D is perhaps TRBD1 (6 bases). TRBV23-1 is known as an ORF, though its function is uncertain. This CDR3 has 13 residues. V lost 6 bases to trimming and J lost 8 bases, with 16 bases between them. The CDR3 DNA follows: TGCGCCAGCAGGCCGCCGGGGGCAGCCGAAGCTTTCTTT. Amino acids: CASRPPGAAEAFF.

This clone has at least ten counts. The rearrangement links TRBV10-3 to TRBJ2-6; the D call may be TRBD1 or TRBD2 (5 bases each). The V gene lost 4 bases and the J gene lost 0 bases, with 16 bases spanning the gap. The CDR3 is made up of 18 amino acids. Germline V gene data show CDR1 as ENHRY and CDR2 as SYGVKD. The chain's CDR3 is CAISAPGRHSSGANVLTF. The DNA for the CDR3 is TGTGCCATCAGTGCCCCGGGACGGCACAGCTCTGGGGCCAACGTCCTGACTTTC.

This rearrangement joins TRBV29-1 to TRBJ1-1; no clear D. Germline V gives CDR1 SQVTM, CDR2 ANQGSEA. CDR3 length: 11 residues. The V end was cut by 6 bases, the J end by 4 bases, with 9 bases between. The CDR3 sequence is CSVLPTTEAFF. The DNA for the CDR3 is TGCAGCGTCCTACCTACCACTGAAGCTTTCTTT. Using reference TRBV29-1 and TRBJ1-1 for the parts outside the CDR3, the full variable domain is SAVISQKPSRDICQRGTSLTIQCQVDSQVTMMFWYRQQPGQSLTLIATANQGSEATYESGFVIDKFPISRPNLTFSTLTVSNMSPEDSSIYLCSVLPTTEAFFGQGTRLTVV.

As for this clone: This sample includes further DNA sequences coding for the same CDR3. The CDR3 region has the DNA TGTGCCTGGAGTGTACGTGGTAACACCATATATTTT. This gives the protein CAWSVRGNTIYF. V and J are TRBV30 and TRBJ1-3; D is uncertain. V lost 0 bases and J 7 bases, leaving 7 bases between the germline ends. This CDR3 has 12 amino acids. Per the germline V gene, CDR1 is GTSNPN and CDR2 is SVGIG (reference sequence).

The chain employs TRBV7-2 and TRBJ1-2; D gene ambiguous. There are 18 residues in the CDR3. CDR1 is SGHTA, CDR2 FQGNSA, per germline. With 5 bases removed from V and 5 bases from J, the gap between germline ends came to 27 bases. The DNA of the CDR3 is TGTGCCAGCAGCGCTTTCTTCGGCAGCCTATCAAAACAATATGGCTACACCTTC. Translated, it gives CASSAFFGSLSKQYGYTF.

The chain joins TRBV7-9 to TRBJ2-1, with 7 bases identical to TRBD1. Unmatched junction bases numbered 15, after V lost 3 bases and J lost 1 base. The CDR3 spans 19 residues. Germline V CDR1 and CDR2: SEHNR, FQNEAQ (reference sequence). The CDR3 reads CASSLRQGPPGVSYNEQFF. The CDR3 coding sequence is TGTGCCAGCAGCTTGCGACAGGGCCCCCCTGGAGTATCCTACAATGAGCAGTTCTTC.